This TCR beta chain was documented in a study of T cell responses to AZD1222 COVID-19 vaccine. Measured with immunoSEQ multiplex PCR; TCRdb has only the in-frame clones, and not every one. The sample carries more than 150,000 clones, approximately 90% recorded once. Germline-derived CDR1 and CDR2 are LNHDA and SQIVND (reference sequence). Trimming took 1 base from V and 7 from J, leaving 7 bases between them. There are 12 residues in the CDR3. The study, taken as a whole, reports: Among vaccine-associated CD4 TCRs, coverage spanned spike, with dominance at 160-218 and 743-854. After two AZD1222 doses, spike-specific TCR breadth and depth rose versus day 0.

As concerns this clone: As yet, its antigen is unknown.

Recipients boosted at about 4 weeks or about 12 weeks are pooled. The receptor comes from an adult who received the AZD1222 COVID-19 vaccine. The V and J genes are TRBV19 and TRBJ1-1; no reliable D call. The material sequenced was peripheral blood, taken 28 days after the second AZD1222 dose. In DNA form, the CDR3 reads TGTGCCAGTAGTATAGCGGGTGGTGAAGCTTTCTTT. It translates to CASSIAGGEAFF.